Shown below are 28 T cell receptor beta chains from a single sample sequenced in a study of blood T cell repertoires in COVID-19. This table comes from immunoSEQ multiplex PCR, and its TCRdb copy is limited to in-frame clones, with some not included. The repertoire consists of over 300,000 clones, with 89% occurring once and the leading ten covering 6.4%. The specimen sequenced was peripheral blood. The receptor source for this set is a man aged 18 to 29 who had recovered from COVID-19.

The rearrangement joins TRBV5-1 to TRBJ2-2; 8 bases agree with TRBD2. The germline CDR1 and CDR2 sequences are SGHRS and YFSETQ. The CDR3 totals 20 residues. After removal of 3 bases from V and 0 bases from J, the junction contained 16 bases not matched to a gene. CDR3 bases: TGCGCCAGCAGCTGGACGGGGAACCTCATAGCGGGAACGAACACCGGGGAGCTGTTTTTT. This sequence encodes CASSWTGNLIAGTNTGELFF.

This clone turned up a few times. This chain joins TRBV6-6 and TRBJ2-2, with D tentatively TRBD2 (5 bases). The germline V and J ends were trimmed by 4 bases and 6 bases, with 6 bases remaining between them. The germline gives CDR1 MNHNY, CDR2 SVGAGI (reference sequence). The CDR3 sequence is 12 residues long. Here the CDR3 reads CASSLRAGELFF. In DNA, the CDR3 is TGTGCCAGCAGTTTGAGGGCCGGGGAGCTGTTTTTT.

The chain joins TRBV6-2 or TRBV6-3 to TRBJ2-1; maybe TRBD1 (5 bases). Germline CDR1 is MNHEY and CDR2 is SVGEGT. V lost 2 bases and J 0 bases, leaving 14 bases between the germline ends. The CDR3 loop spans 17 amino acids. DNA for the CDR3: TGTGCCAGCAGTTACCCGACGACAGAAAGCTCCTACAATGAGCAGTTCTTC. Protein product: CASSYPTTESSYNEQFF.

V is TRBV7-8 and J is TRBJ1-5; TRBD1 aligns across 10 bases. Germline CDR1 and CDR2: SGHVS and FQNEAQ. Trimming at V came to 1 base and at J to 7 bases, leaving 7 bases not matched to a gene. The CDR3 runs to 16 residues. CDR3 DNA: TGTGCCAGCAGCTTAGGGGACAGGGGTGGTATGCAGCCCCAGCATTTT. Protein: CASSLGDRGGMQPQHF. Full variable domain (remainder filled in from reference TRBV7-8 and TRBJ1-5): GAGVSQSPRYKVAKRGQDVALRCDPISGHVSLFWYQQALGQGPEFLTYFQNEAQLDKSGLPSDRFFAERPEGSVSTLKIQRTQQEDSAVYLCASSLGDRGGMQPQHFGDGTRLSIL.

This clone was seen once. This chain uses TRBV9 with TRBJ2-5; TRBD2 aligns across 7 bases. V was clipped by 0 bases and J by 1 base; unmatched bases: 3. The germline gives CDR1 SGDLS, CDR2 YYNGEE. This CDR3 has 15 residues. CDR3 residues: CASSVVGGSQETQYF. The CDR3 DNA sequence: TGTGCCAGCAGCGTAGTCGGGGGGAGCCAAGAGACCCAGTACTTC.

The chain employs TRBV19 and TRBJ1-2; TRBD1 matches 8 bases. CDR3 length: 15 residues. V was pared by 7 bases and J by 3 bases, with 10 bases of the junction left unmatched. The germline V gene has CDR1 LNHDA and CDR2 SQIVND (reference sequence). The CDR3 DNA sequence: TGTGCCAGTACCCCAGGGACAGGTCTACACTATGGCTACACCTTC. Protein product: CASTPGTGLHYGYTF.

CDR3 coding DNA: TGTGCCAGCAGTCCAGGGGGTGATGAGCAGTTCTTC. Residues: CASSPGGDEQFF. J is TRBJ2-1 and V is TRBV13; 7 bases are a match to TRBD1. With V trimmed by 6 bases and J by 8 bases, 4 bases remained unmatched. The CDR3 sequence is 12 residues long. The V gene's germline CDR1 is PRHDT and CDR2 FYEKMQ (reference sequence).

The chain has TRBV15 and TRBJ1-1; D is undetermined. The CDR3 runs to 15 residues. V shed 0 bases and J shed 0 bases, with 8 bases lying between them. Germline V gene lookup returns CDR1 LNHNV and CDR2 YYDKDF (reference sequence). CDR3 sequence (DNA): TGTGCCACCAGCAGAGAGAGGAATTTGAACACTGAAGCTTTCTTT. The encoded protein is CATSRERNLNTEAFF.

For this clone: A junction boundary mismatches the germline segment, possibly from a read error. At the DNA level, this CDR3 is encoded by other sequences in the same sample as well. The V and J genes are TRBV4-1 and TRBJ1-1, with D possibly TRBD1 on 5 matching bases. CDR3 length: 12 amino acids. CDR1 and CDR2 from the germline V gene are MGHRA and YSYEKL. CDR3 DNA sequence: TGCGCCAGCAGCCAAGGGGGCAGAGAAGCCTTCTTT. Amino acid sequence: CASSQGGREAFF.

The rearrangement uses TRBV5-1 and TRBJ2-5, with TRBD2 matching 16 bases. CDR3 length: 18 amino acids. The V gene end was trimmed by 4 bases and the J gene end by 5 bases; junction bases not matched to a gene: 11. CDR1 is SGHRS and CDR2 is YFSETQ in the germline V gene. The CDR3 reads CASSQPPGLAGGRETQYF. As DNA, the CDR3 is TGCGCCAGCAGCCAACCCCCGGGACTAGCGGGGGGGCGGGAGACCCAGTACTTC. The entire variable domain, with the rest obtained from reference TRBV5-1 and TRBJ2-5, is as follows: KAGVTQTPRYLIKTRGQQVTLSCSPISGHRSVSWYQQTPGQGLQFLFEYFSETQRNKGNFPGRFSGRQFSNSRSEMNVSTLELGDSALYLCASSQPPGLAGGRETQYFGPGTRLLVL.

The chain combines TRBV7-3 with TRBJ1-1, with D unclear. Germline lookup yields CDR1 SGHTA and CDR2 FQGTGA. The CDR3 spans 14 residues. V lost 1 base and J lost 1, with 7 bases in between. For the CDR3, the DNA is TGTGCCAGCAGCTTAAACTCAGGGAACACTGAAGCTTTCTTT. It encodes CASSLNSGNTEAFF.

In this sample, this clone turned up once. Other DNA sequences in this specimen translate into the identical CDR3. The rearrangement links TRBV27 to TRBJ1-5; no reliable D call. The CDR3 has 14 amino acids. The ends were cut back, 5 bases at V and 4 bases at J, with 12 bases in the middle. CDR1 MNHEY and CDR2 SMNVEV come from the germline V gene (reference sequence). CDR3 sequence (DNA): TGTGCCAGCAGTCCGTTAACGGGAAATCAGCCCCAGCATTTT. Amino acids: CASSPLTGNQPQHF.

The chain joins TRBV5-6 to TRBJ2-7, with 7 bases that match TRBD1. The germline V gene has CDR1 SGHDT and CDR2 YYEEEE. V shed 3 bases, J shed 3 bases, and the junction held 9 bases outside the gene matches. This CDR3 is built from 15 residues. In DNA form, the CDR3 reads TGTGCCAGCAGCTCCTGGGGGACAGCAATCTACGAGCAGTACTTC. Protein product: CASSSWGTAIYEQYF.

J is TRBJ2-3 and V is TRBV4-1; D might be TRBD1 (6 bases). With 3 bases removed from V and 6 bases from J, the gap between germline ends came to 16 bases. The CDR3 loop spans 15 amino acids. Germline V gene data show CDR1 as MGHRA and CDR2 as YSYEKL. The CDR3, as DNA: TGCGCCAGCAGCCAGGGGACACCCGCGGGCGATACGCAGTATTTT. It is translated as CASSQGTPAGDTQYF.

The V gene is TRBV9, the J gene TRBJ2-1, with TRBD1 matching 7 bases. The CDR3 totals 15 residues. The ends lost 3 bases at V and 6 bases at J; junction bases unmatched: 9. Germline V gene data show CDR1 as SGDLS and CDR2 as YYNGEE. The CDR3 protein is CASSEGALLANEQFF. The CDR3 DNA reads TGTGCCAGCAGCGAGGGGGCTCTGTTAGCCAATGAGCAGTTCTTC.

The CDR3 protein is CASSLVPDLAGSYEQYF. The DNA for the CDR3 is TGTGCCAGCAGCTTAGTACCGGATCTAGCGGGGTCCTACGAGCAGTACTTC. The chain employs TRBV11-2 and TRBJ2-7; the match to TRBD2 covers 9 bases. Germline CDR1 and CDR2: SGHAT and FQNNGV. V shed 1 base, J shed 1 base, and the junction held 8 bases outside the gene matches. This CDR3 is 17 amino acids long.

This clone was recorded only once. V and J are TRBV9 and TRBJ1-2; 7 positions agree with TRBD1. The V segment lost 3 bases and the J segment 5 bases; nucleotides outside the gene matches: 16. Germline V gene lookup returns CDR1 SGDLS and CDR2 YYNGEE. The CDR3 covers 17 residues. The CDR3 coding sequence is TGTGCCAGCAGCGCCAACCGTGAAACAGGGGCCTTATATGGCTACACCTTC. Protein sequence: CASSANRETGALYGYTF.

The rearrangement links TRBV9 to TRBJ2-2; 9 bases line up with TRBD1. CDR3 size: 17 residues. Germline trimming cut 2 bases from V and 4 bases from J; bases unmatched to any gene: 9. CDR1 and CDR2 from the germline V gene are SGDLS and YYNGEE. The CDR3 DNA reads as TGTGCCAGCAGCGTCATCGGACAGGGGATGAGCACCGGGGAGCTGTTTTTT. Translation: CASSVIGQGMSTGELFF.

The V call is TRBV27, the J call TRBJ2-3; D remains ambiguous. The length of the CDR3 is 12 residues. Germline CDR1 is MNHEY and CDR2 is SMNVEV (reference sequence). Trimming took off 7 bases at V and 8 bases at J, with 13 bases between the two ends. The DNA of the CDR3 is TGTGCCAGCATCCCCCCCGGCGGTACGCAGTATTTT. Amino acid sequence: CASIPPGGTQYF.

The chain is built from TRBV25-1 and TRBJ2-5; TRBD2 matches at 8 bases. There are 17 residues in the CDR3. CDR1 MGHDK and CDR2 SYGVNS come from the germline V gene. V shed 1 base and J 1 base; nucleotides not matched to a gene: 8. CDR3 sequence (DNA): TGTGCCAGCAGTGAATTTAAACTAGCGGAGTCCCAAGAGACCCAGTACTTC. Translation gives CASSEFKLAESQETQYF.

The chain is built from TRBV2 and TRBJ2-7; 10 positions agree with TRBD1. Germline assignment: CDR1 SNHLY and CDR2 FYNNEI. After removal of 5 bases from V and 3 bases from J, the junction contained 7 bases not matched to a gene. The CDR3 is 15 residues long. Written as DNA, the CDR3 is TGTGCCAGCAGTCCTGGACAGGGGGAATACTACGAGCAGTACTTC. Translating gives CASSPGQGEYYEQYF. The entire variable domain, with the rest obtained from reference TRBV2 and TRBJ2-7, is as follows: EPEVTQTPSHQVTQMGQEVILRCVPISNHLYFYWYRQILGQKVEFLVSFYNNEISEKSEIFDDQFSVERPDGSNFTLKIRSTKLEDSAMYFCASSPGQGEYYEQYFGPGTRLTVT.

The rearrangement links TRBV5-4 to TRBJ2-2; maybe TRBD1 (9 bases). The CDR3 contains 16 residues. V lost 3 bases and J lost 8, with 20 bases in between. The V gene's germline CDR1 is SGHNT and CDR2 YYREEE (reference sequence). Written as DNA, the CDR3 is TGTGCCAGCAGCTCGGGAGGGGGACAGGGTTCAGGGGAGCTGTTTTTT. Protein: CASSSGGGQGSGELFF.

The rearrangement joins TRBV9 to TRBJ2-5; 15 bases are shared with TRBD2. The CDR3 contains 18 residues. V was clipped by 0 bases and J by 5 bases; unmatched bases: 8. Germline CDR1 is SGDLS and CDR2 is YYNGEE. The CDR3 protein is CASSVGGLAGGLLETQYF. CDR3 bases: TGTGCCAGCAGCGTAGGGGGACTAGCGGGAGGACTATTGGAGACCCAGTACTTC.

The J gene is TRBJ2-1, the V gene TRBV2, with D perhaps matching TRBD2 (6 bases). The germline V gene encodes CDR1 SNHLY and CDR2 FYNNEI. The ends were cut back, 2 bases at V and 13 bases at J, with 24 bases in the middle. The CDR3 spans 16 residues. Here the CDR3 reads CASSENGEGTRDFQFF. Written as DNA, the CDR3 is TGTGCCAGCAGTGAAAACGGGGAAGGGACTCGAGACTTCCAGTTCTTC.

Written as DNA, the CDR3 is TGCGCCAGCAGCCAGTCAAACACTGAAGCTTTCTTT. This gives the protein CASSQSNTEAFF. The chain employs TRBV5-1 and TRBJ1-1; no definite D call. Trimming removed 4 bases at V and 2 bases at J, with 6 bases between. Looked up from germline, CDR1 is SGHRS and CDR2 is YFSETQ. CDR3 length: 12 amino acids. Full variable domain (remainder filled in from reference TRBV5-1 and TRBJ1-1): KAGVTQTPRYLIKTRGQQVTLSCSPISGHRSVSWYQQTPGQGLQFLFEYFSETQRNKGNFPGRFSGRQFSNSRSEMNVSTLELGDSALYLCASSQSNTEAFFGQGTRLTVV.

The J gene is TRBJ2-5, the V gene TRBV11-3; 13 bases match TRBD2. The J segment lost 3 bases and the V segment lost 5 bases, leaving 3 bases of the junction unmatched. This CDR3 spans 15 amino acids. Germline V gene data show CDR1 as SGHNT and CDR2 as YENEEA. In nucleotides, the CDR3 is TGTGCCAGCAGCATCGGGACTAGCGGGGAAGAGACCCAGTACTTC. Protein product: CASSIGTSGEETQYF.

CDR3 in amino acids: CASDQGLTEAFF. The CDR3 region has the DNA TGTGCCAGCGATCAGGGGCTCACTGAAGCTTTCTTT. The chain joins TRBV7-9 to TRBJ1-1, with a weak D call TRBD1 (6 bases). The CDR3 is 12 residues long. Germline assignment: CDR1 SEHNR and CDR2 FQNEAQ (reference sequence). Trimming cost V 8 bases and J 4 bases, with 11 bases left between them.

The sample holds one count of this clone. The chain combines TRBV6-2 or TRBV6-3 with TRBJ2-5; D gene ambiguous. CDR1 is MNHEY and CDR2 is SVGEGT in the germline V gene. V gave up 2 bases and J gave up 4 bases, with 11 bases separating them. The CDR3 has 14 residues. The CDR3 DNA reads TGTGCCAGCAGTTACCTCGCCCCGGGAGAGACCCAGTACTTC. Translated: CASSYLAPGETQYF.